The rows below give T cell receptor beta chains drawn from one sample of a study of radiation and T cells in renal cell carcinoma. Data came from immunoSEQ multiplex PCR; TCRdb stores just in-frame clones and leaves some out. The sample yields 20,000 to 30,000 clones, over 75% seen once. Sequenced material: blood, taken from a patient whose treatment included radiotherapy and nephrectomy. Every receptor here comes from a man aged 60 to 75 with renal cell carcinoma. Both conserved end residues are part of each CDR3. Fields, in order: D gene, CDR3 length, clone size, V gene, J gene, CDR3 DNA, CDR3 protein. D genes are given only for firm matches. Clone sizes are given selectively: once, few, many, or a class where the clone is expanded.

.	14	.	TRBV6-1	TRBJ2-7	TGTGCCAGCAGCCTCCCAAGTCAGGGCTACGAGCAGTACTTC	CASSLPSQGYEQYF
TRBD1	17	once	TRBV5-5	TRBJ2-5	TGTGCCAGCAGCTTGGCGACAGGGGGCCTAAGGCAAGAGACCCAGTACTTC	CASSLATGGLRQETQYF
.	13	.	TRBV10-3	TRBJ2-7	TGTGCCACCGCCGCCCCGGTGGTGCGCGAGCAGTACTTC	CATAAPVVREQYF
.	14	.	TRBV11-2	TRBJ2-1	TGTGCCAGCAGCTTAGATCGGGGATCAGGTGAGCAGTTCTTC	CASSLDRGSGEQFF
.	15	.	TRBV7-2	TRBJ1-1	TGTGCCAGCAGCTTAGGTTCAGGGTTGAACACTGAAGCTTTCTTT	CASSLGSGLNTEAFF
.	13	.	TRBV6-1	TRBJ2-3	TGTGCCAGCAGTGAAATCTTCACAGATACGCAGTATTTT	CASSEIFTDTQYF
.	13	.	TRBV7-8	TRBJ1-5	TGTGCCAGCAGCTTAGTGGGGGATCAGCCCCAGCATTTT	CASSLVGDQPQHF
.	14	.	TRBV6-5	TRBJ2-1	TGTGCCAGCAGTTTCCCAGGTAGAAGCGGTGAGCAGTTCTTC	CASSFPGRSGEQFF
.	14	.	TRBV5-1	TRBJ1-2	TGCGCCAGCAGCTTGTCCCCCACCTCAGGTGGCTACACCTTC	CASSLSPTSGGYTF
TRBD2	22	.	TRBV7-3	TRBJ2-1	TGTGCCAGCAGCTTAATGGGGACTAGCGGGAGTTTTTCGGGTGGCTCCTACAATGAGCAGTTCTTC	CASSLMGTSGSFSGGSYNEQFF
.	14	.	TRBV6-6	TRBJ2-1	TGTGCCAGCGGAGGGGCGGGCTCCTACAATGAGCAGTTCTTC	CASGGAGSYNEQFF
TRBD1	13	.	TRBV2	TRBJ1-1	TGTGCCAGCAGGAGGGGAGACAGGGGTACTACTTTCTTT	CASRRGDRGTTFF
TRBD2	15	.	TRBV15	TRBJ2-5	TGTGCCACCAGCCGCCCCGGGACTAGCGTGGAGACCCAGTACTTC	CATSRPGTSVETQYF
.	16	.	TRBV6-5	TRBJ2-7	TGTGCCAGCAGTTACTCGATAGGCGGGGGCACGTACGAGCAGTACTTC	CASSYSIGGGTYEQYF
TRBD2	13	once	TRBV14	TRBJ2-7	TGTGCCAGCAGCCGGACTAGCGGCTACGAGCAGTACTTC	CASSRTSGYEQYF
.	14	.	TRBV2	TRBJ1-2	TGTGCCAGCAGTGAGGGAGGAACTAACTATGGCTACACCTTC	CASSEGGTNYGYTF
.	12	.	TRBV5-1	TRBJ1-1	TGCGCCAGCAGACAGGGTGTGGATGAAGCTTTCTTT	CASRQGVDEAFF
.	14	.	TRBV5-1	TRBJ2-7	TGCGCCAGCAGCCTACAGGGAAGGTACTACGAGCAGTACTTC	CASSLQGRYYEQYF
.	16	.	TRBV19	TRBJ1-4	TGTGCCAGTAGTCGGCTCCCACTTGCAACTAATGAAAAACTGTTTTTT	CASSRLPLATNEKLFF
.	14	.	TRBV15	TRBJ2-3	TGTGCCACCAGCAGAGCCGGGCACACAGATACGCAGTATTTT	CATSRAGHTDTQYF
.	13	.	TRBV7-9	TRBJ1-5	TGTGCCAGCAGCTTACTGGAGAATCAGCCCCAGCATTTT	CASSLLENQPQHF
.	14	.	TRBV7-2	TRBJ2-7	TGTGCCAGCAGCGGAAGTAGACAGGCCTACGAGCAGTACTTC	CASSGSRQAYEQYF
TRBD1	15	once	TRBV6-6	TRBJ1-2	TGTGCCAGCAGTTACTCTGGGACAGGGGACTATGGCTACACCTTC	CASSYSGTGDYGYTF
TRBD1	16	once	TRBV5-5	TRBJ2-6	TGTGCCAGCAGGCAAAACAGGGGCGCTGGGGCCAACGTCCTGACTTTC	CASRQNRGAGANVLTF
.	14	few	TRBV7-2	TRBJ2-4	TGTGCCAGCAGCCCTGACATCGGGAGTGACATTCAGTACTTC	CASSPDIGSDIQYF
.	11	.	TRBV7-8	TRBJ2-5	TGTGCCAGCAGCTTTCAAGAGACCCAGTACTTC	CASSFQETQYF
TRBD2	14	.	TRBV5-1	TRBJ2-1	TGCGCCAGCAGATCGGGACTAGCGTCCGGTGAGCAGTTCTTC	CASRSGLASGEQFF
TRBD2	15	.	TRBV7-2	TRBJ2-3	TGTGCCAGCAGCACAAGCGGGAGGGCCGGAGATACGCAGTATTTT	CASSTSGRAGDTQYF
.	11	.	TRBV30	TRBJ2-1	TGTGCCTGGAGTACGGACTCCCGACGGTTCTTC	CAWSTDSRRFF
.	23	.	TRBV12-2	TRBJ2-3	TGTGCAAGTCGCTTTTGGTGGGGCCCTGGTCTTGGTAGTTATAGCGGGAGCACAGATACGCAGTATTTT	CASRFWWGPGLGSYSGSTDTQYF
TRBD2	15	.	TRBV27	TRBJ2-1	TGTGCCAGCAGACGGGGACTAGCGGCTAACAATGAGCAGTTCTTC	CASRRGLAANNEQFF
.	14	once	TRBV7-2	TRBJ2-3	TGTGCCAGCAGCTTTGGCTACAGCACAGATACGCAGTATTTT	CASSFGYSTDTQYF
.	16	few	TRBV5-1	TRBJ1-3	TGCGCCAGCAGCTTGATGTCAGCCCGCTCTGGAAACACCATATATTTT	CASSLMSARSGNTIYF